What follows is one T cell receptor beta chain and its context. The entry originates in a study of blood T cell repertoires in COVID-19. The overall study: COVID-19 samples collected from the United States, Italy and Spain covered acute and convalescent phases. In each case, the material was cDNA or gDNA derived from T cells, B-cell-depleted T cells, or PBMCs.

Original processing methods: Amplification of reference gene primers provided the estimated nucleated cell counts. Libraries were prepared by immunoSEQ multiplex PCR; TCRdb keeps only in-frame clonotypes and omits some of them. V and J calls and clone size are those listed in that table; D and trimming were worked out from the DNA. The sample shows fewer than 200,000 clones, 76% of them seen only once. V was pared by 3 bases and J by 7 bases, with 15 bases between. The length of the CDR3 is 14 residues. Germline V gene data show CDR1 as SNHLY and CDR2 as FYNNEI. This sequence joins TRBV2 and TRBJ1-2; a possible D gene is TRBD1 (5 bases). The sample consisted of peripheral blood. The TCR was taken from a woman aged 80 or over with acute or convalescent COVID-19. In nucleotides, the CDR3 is TGTGCCAGCAGTGAGGGGCAGAGCCGGGTTGGCTACACCTTC. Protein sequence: CASSEGQSRVGYTF.